One T cell receptor beta chain is described in this entry. Its antigen is unidentified. This entry is derived from a study of somatic mutations in cytotoxic T cells in rheumatoid arthritis. Overall study results and limits: More than 20% of CD8+ cells belonged to the largest clone in 8 of 65 patients.

Only in-frame clones appear in the TCRdb table, and some are missing; sequencing was by immunoSEQ multiplex PCR. The sample holds roughly 14,000 clones, approximately 90% seen once. The ends were cut back, 2 bases at V and 0 bases at J, with 9 bases in the middle. The CDR3 totals 15 residues. Germline CDR1 SGHRS, CDR2 YFSETQ. This TCR was recovered from a man aged 65-85 years with rheumatoid arthritis. This rearrangement joins TRBV5-1 to TRBJ1-3, with D unresolved. The specimen sequenced was CD4+ T cells sorted from blood. This CDR3 is CASSFGGSSGNTIYF. Here the CDR3 DNA reads TGCGCCAGCAGCTTCGGAGGGAGCTCTGGAAACACCATATATTTT.